The clone carrying this TCR beta chain was seen ten or more times. The read ends 3 residues shy of where the CDR3 ends; the end is completed using the germline J gene. Libraries were prepared by immunoSEQ multiplex PCR; TCRdb keeps only in-frame clonotypes and omits some of them. The repertoire consists of roughly 70,000 clones, none detected only once. This CDR3 spans 11 amino acids. In germline, CDR1 is SNHLY, CDR2 FYNNEI. The sample comes from a study of T cell clonality in common variable immunodeficiency. Caucasian heritage predominated among both patients and controls. This clonotype originated in a person aged 18 to 70 in good health. The V call is TRBV2, the J call TRBJ1-6; TRBD1 matches 7 bases. Specimen: peripheral blood mononuclear cells. The CDR3: CASSPQGALHF. CDR3 DNA (partial): TGTGCCAGCAGTCCCCAGGGGGCC.